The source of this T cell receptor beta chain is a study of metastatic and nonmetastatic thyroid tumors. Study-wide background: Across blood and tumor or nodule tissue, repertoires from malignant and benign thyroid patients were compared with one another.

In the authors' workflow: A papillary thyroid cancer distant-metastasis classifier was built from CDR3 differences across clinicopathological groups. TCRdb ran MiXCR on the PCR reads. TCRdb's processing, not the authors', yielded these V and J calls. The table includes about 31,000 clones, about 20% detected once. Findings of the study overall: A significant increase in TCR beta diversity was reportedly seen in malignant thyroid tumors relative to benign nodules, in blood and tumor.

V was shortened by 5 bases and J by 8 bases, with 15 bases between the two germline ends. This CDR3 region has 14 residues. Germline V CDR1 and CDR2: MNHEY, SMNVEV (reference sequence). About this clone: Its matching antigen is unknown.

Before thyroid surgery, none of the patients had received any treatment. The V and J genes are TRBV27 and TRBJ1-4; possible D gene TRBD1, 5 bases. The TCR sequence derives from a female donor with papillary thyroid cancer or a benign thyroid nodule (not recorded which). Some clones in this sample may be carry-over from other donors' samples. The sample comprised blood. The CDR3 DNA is TGTGCCAGCAGTCCGGGGACGGGCGGGGAAAAACTGTTTTTT. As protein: CASSPGTGGEKLFF.